This section outlines one TCR beta chain sequence together with its context. This sample was included in a study of technical replicates of blood from a few donors. Germline CDR1 GTSNPN, CDR2 SVGIG (reference sequence). CDR3 size: 11 residues. The germline V and J ends were trimmed by 4 bases and 8 bases, with 11 bases remaining between them. Method: immunoSEQ multiplex PCR; TCRdb's copy keeps in-frame clones and lacks some. The sample shows about 87,000 clones, just under 95% of them seen only once. Specimen: T cells isolated from PBMCs. This rearrangement joins TRBV30 to TRBJ1-1, with D possibly being TRBD1 (5 bases). This sequence was found in a human donor in good health. CDR3 sequence reads: CAWTTNREAFF. CDR3 coding DNA: TGTGCCTGGACCACTAACAGGGAAGCTTTCTTT. Together with reference TRBV30 and TRBJ1-1, the CDR3 gives the full variable domain: SQTIHQWPATLVQPVGSPLSLECTVEGTSNPNLYWYRQAAGRGLQLLFYSVGIGQISSEVPQNLSASRPQDRQFILSSKKLLLSDSGFYLCAWTTNREAFFGQGTRLTVV.